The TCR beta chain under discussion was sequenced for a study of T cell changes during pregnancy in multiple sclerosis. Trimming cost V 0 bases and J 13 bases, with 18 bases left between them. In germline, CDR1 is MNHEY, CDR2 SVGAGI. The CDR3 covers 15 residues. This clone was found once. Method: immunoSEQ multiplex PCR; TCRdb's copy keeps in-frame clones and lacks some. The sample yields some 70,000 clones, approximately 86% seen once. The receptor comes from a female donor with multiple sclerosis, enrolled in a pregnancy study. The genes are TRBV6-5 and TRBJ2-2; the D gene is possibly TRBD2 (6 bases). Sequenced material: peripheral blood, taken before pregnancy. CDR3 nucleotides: TGTGCCAGCAGTTACTCGATGTCGTTCGAGGAGGGGCTGTTTTTT. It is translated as CASSYSMSFEEGLFF.